The 12 T cell receptor beta chains given below trace back to one sample, sequenced in a study of regulatory T cells in long-lasting Graves disease. To make TCR beta libraries, researchers used iRepertoire HTBI primers and Arm-PCR of CDR3 regions. One entry per CDR3 protein results from TCRdb running MiXCR on the multiplex PCR reads. Seen here are about 520,000 distinct CDR3 sequences, around 12% observed once, and the top ten hold about 8.3%. Time point given: newly diagnosed GD, antithyroid drugs for less than 3 months. The TCR library was made from RNA extracted from PBMCs. Another study also made use of these data, one on T cells in Graves' hyperthyroidism and ophthalmopathy.

The source was peripheral blood mononuclear cells (PBMCs), collected at new diagnosis, from a patient treated with antithyroid drugs. The receptor source for this set is a woman in her twenties or thirties with Graves disease.

As for this clonotype: Being one base from a much bigger clone, this may be a read error. The chain carries TRBV30 and TRBJ2-1, with 9 bases aligning to TRBD2. There are 14 residues in the CDR3. V lost 1 base to trimming and J lost 2 bases; unmatched junction nucleotides: 0. In germline, CDR1 is GTSNPN, CDR2 SVGIG (reference sequence). In DNA form, the CDR3 reads TGTGCCTGGAGTGGACTAGCGGCCTACAATGAGCAGTTCTTC. Amino acids: CAWSGLAAYNEQFF.

The rearrangement uses TRBV6-2 or TRBV6-3 and TRBJ2-7; 8 bases agree with TRBD2. This CDR3 has 18 residues. J was trimmed by 0 bases and V by 2 bases; bases with no gene match: 12. The V gene's germline CDR1 is MNHEY and CDR2 SVGEGT. CDR3 region: CASSYRTSGGLGSYEQYF. CDR3 bases: TGTGCCAGCAGTTACCGAACCTCGGGGGGGCTGGGCTCCTACGAGCAGTACTTC.

This clonotype has at least ten counts. V gene TRBV28 combines with J gene TRBJ1-4; perhaps TRBD1 as D (6 bases). This CDR3 is 16 amino acids long. Germline loops: CDR1 MDHEN, CDR2 SYDVKM. V shed 6 bases and J shed 4 bases, with 18 bases lying between them. The CDR3 region has the DNA TGTGCCAGCAGCTATACGATCCCGGACAGTAATGAAAAACTGTTTTTT. This encodes CASSYTIPDSNEKLFF.

The table lists this clonotype with many counts. The CDR3 bases are TGTGCCAGCAGCTTAGGGGCTAGCGGCGATCCTAGCACAGATACGCAGTATTTT. This encodes CASSLGASGDPSTDTQYF. The genes are TRBV7-9 and TRBJ2-3, with TRBD2 matching 7 bases. Germline lookup yields CDR1 SEHNR and CDR2 FQNEAQ (reference sequence). This CDR3 is 18 amino acids long. V dropped 1 base and J dropped 0; count of bases not matched to a gene: 10.

At least ten counts were recorded for this clonotype. The V and J genes are TRBV24-1 and TRBJ1-5; the match to TRBD1 covers 7 bases. Looked up from germline, CDR1 is KGHDR and CDR2 is SFDVKD. The junction had 3 bases not matched to a gene; V was cut back by 6 bases and J by 2 bases. The CDR3 runs 14 residues. The CDR3 region has the DNA TGTGCCACCAGTAACAGGGGCGGCAATCAGCCCCAGCATTTT. It codes for CATSNRGGNQPQHF.

This clonotype has only a few counts. The chain uses TRBV19 and TRBJ1-2; the D gene is possibly TRBD1 (6 bases). Per germline, CDR1 LNHDA and CDR2 SQIVND (reference sequence). This CDR3 contains 14 residues. Trimming removed 8 bases from V and 4 bases from J, with 17 bases in between. The CDR3 DNA follows: TGTGCCAGTGGCCCCGGAGGACAGCCCTATGGCTACACCTTC. Its protein product is CASGPGGQPYGYTF.

Remarks on this clonotype: A much larger clone lies one base from this, so it may be a read error. The chain carries TRBV10-3 and TRBJ2-7, with D possibly being TRBD1 (5 bases). V gave up 9 bases and J gave up 4 bases, with 16 bases separating them. The CDR3 loop spans 13 amino acids. Germline lookup yields CDR1 ENHRY and CDR2 SYGVKD. CDR3 bases: TGTGCCATTTCCCTGGACACCGAATACGAGCAGTACTTC. The encoded protein is CAISLDTEYEQYF.

This clonotype was counted at least ten times. This chain links TRBV4-3 with TRBJ2-7; D might be TRBD1 (6 bases). The germline V gene has CDR1 LGHNA and CDR2 YSLEER. V was clipped by 4 bases and J by 5 bases, with 15 bases between them. The CDR3 contains 14 residues. The CDR3 region has the DNA TGCGCCAGCAGCCGGGCCGGGACATGGGACGAGCAGTACTTC. Amino acids: CASSRAGTWDEQYF.

This clonotype was picked up many times. The chain uses TRBV7-2 and TRBJ1-6; D may be TRBD1 (6 bases). Trimming left V 2 bases short and J 9 bases short, with 20 bases between. Per germline, CDR1 SGHTA and CDR2 FQGNSA. The CDR3 is 17 amino acids. CDR3 bases: TGTGCCAGCAGCTTATATCATGGTGGGACATTGGGTTCACCCCTCCACTTT. This encodes CASSLYHGGTLGSPLHF.

In its sample, this clonotype was seen a few times. This is likely a read error, given that the CDR3 carries no conserved phenylalanine or tryptophan at its end. CDR3 residues: CASSAGILQETQYL. CDR3 coding DNA: TGTGCCAGCAGCGCTGGGATCCTTCAAGAGACCCAGTACCTC. The rearrangement links TRBV9 to TRBJ2-5; D is unresolved. Looked up from germline, CDR1 is SGDLS and CDR2 is YYNGEE. The V end lost 3 bases, the J end lost 2 bases, and 11 bases lay between the germline ends. This CDR3 spans 14 amino acids.

Many counts were recorded for this clonotype. The chain combines TRBV20-1 with TRBJ1-5, with D perhaps TRBD1 (6 bases). The CDR3 consists of 14 residues. Germline CDR1 and CDR2: DFQATT and SNEGSKA (reference sequence). V lost 1 base to trimming and J lost 4 bases, with 11 bases between them. In DNA, the CDR3 is TGCAGTGCTAGAGCAGGGGCGTCGAATCAGCCCCAGCATTTT. It yields the protein CSARAGASNQPQHF.

There are many counts of this clonotype. This chain links TRBV9 with TRBJ2-1, with D possibly being TRBD2 (5 bases). V was clipped by 3 bases and J by 0 bases, with 16 bases between them. CDR1 and CDR2 (germline): SGDLS, YYNGEE. This CDR3 contains 17 residues. The CDR3 spells CASSDLDRGSSYNEQFF. For the CDR3, the DNA is TGTGCCAGCAGCGATCTGGACCGGGGTAGCTCCTACAATGAGCAGTTCTTC.